These T cell receptor beta chains were read from a single sample in a study of blood T cell repertoires in COVID-19. Repertoires were generated with immunoSEQ multiplex PCR, while TCRdb's copy carries only in-frame clones and drops some. The sample has 270,000 or so clones, about 90% seen once. The sample was peripheral blood. The receptors derive from a woman aged 55-75 years with COVID-19, enrolled during active disease. CDR3s include the opening cysteine and the closing phenylalanine or tryptophan.

V	J	length	CDR3
TRBV5-4	TRBJ1-2	16	CASSLDSSGVQDGYTF
TRBV9	TRBJ2-5	15	CASSVAGTGTETQYF
TRBV4-3	TRBJ2-7	15	CASSQEQGPRSEQYF
TRBV19	TRBJ1-3	15	CASTPSDISGNTIYF
TRBV9	TRBJ2-5	14	CASSVDSGVETQYF
TRBV5-1	TRBJ1-2	14	CASSTTGAREGYTF
TRBV5-1	TRBJ1-1	11	CASSLSSEAFF
TRBV6-6	TRBJ1-1	16	CASSFPPYTGATEAFF
TRBV7-2	TRBJ1-4	16	CASSLGRTATNEKLFF
TRBV6-1	TRBJ1-2	14	CASSERGALSGYTF
TRBV4-3	TRBJ2-2	14	CASSQAGDPGELFF
TRBV12-3/TRBV12-4	TRBJ1-5	13	CASSLKGGQPQHF
TRBV30	TRBJ1-5	13	CAWSDQANQPQHF
TRBV6-5	TRBJ2-7	14	CASSYTGPSYEQYF
TRBV30	TRBJ1-5	15	CAWRGRDSQNQPQHF
TRBV7-2	TRBJ1-1	15	CASSLVGQQVLGAFF
TRBV27	TRBJ1-6	12	CASSLTGDSLHF
TRBV2	TRBJ1-3	14	CASTLDRSGNTIYF
TRBV6-5	TRBJ1-3	15	CASSYHRGPRNTIYF
TRBV2	TRBJ2-4	16	CASSEDQGLAKNIQYF
TRBV6-2/TRBV6-3	TRBJ2-5	13	CASSYSPEETQYF
TRBV19	TRBJ2-2	16	CASSILGTVNTGELFF
TRBV7-2	TRBJ1-1	13	CASSLSEDTEAFF
TRBV19	TRBJ1-2	14	CASRGQGLWYGYTF
TRBV19	TRBJ1-1	14	CASSISGGALKAFF
TRBV9	TRBJ2-1	13	CASSVEFGGEQFF
TRBV9	TRBJ1-4	16	CASSVTGGYRGEKLFF
TRBV5-1	TRBJ2-5	21	CASSFLMTIGLAGGARETQYF
TRBV7-6	TRBJ2-7	14	CASSFGDSSYEQYF
TRBV7-3	TRBJ2-3	18	CASSPMGVDPLSTDTQYF
TRBV4-3	TRBJ2-6	17	CASSQQTGTTGANVLTF
TRBV6-4	TRBJ1-2	18	CASSDSRDRGPTRDGYTF
TRBV30	TRBJ1-1	12	CAWDRENTEAFF
TRBV27	TRBJ1-1	13	CASRPRGSAEAFF
TRBV27	TRBJ1-3	15	CASSSRGVSGNTIYF
TRBV7-3	TRBJ1-5	14	CASSLGEGSGPQHF
TRBV4-2	TRBJ2-1	15	CASSHRAGGYNEQFF
TRBV10-3	TRBJ1-1	14	CAIRGTGFPTEAFF
TRBV12-3/TRBV12-4	TRBJ1-2	12	CASSLGQGGYTF
TRBV9	TRBJ1-2	15	CASSVGDGTGYGYTF
TRBV6-4	TRBJ1-1	13	CASSVEENTEAFF
TRBV9	TRBJ2-1	16	CASSEGSPRLENEQFF
TRBV2	TRBJ2-7	12	CASRADGYEQYF
TRBV6-5	TRBJ1-2	14	CATQQGAWGYGYTF